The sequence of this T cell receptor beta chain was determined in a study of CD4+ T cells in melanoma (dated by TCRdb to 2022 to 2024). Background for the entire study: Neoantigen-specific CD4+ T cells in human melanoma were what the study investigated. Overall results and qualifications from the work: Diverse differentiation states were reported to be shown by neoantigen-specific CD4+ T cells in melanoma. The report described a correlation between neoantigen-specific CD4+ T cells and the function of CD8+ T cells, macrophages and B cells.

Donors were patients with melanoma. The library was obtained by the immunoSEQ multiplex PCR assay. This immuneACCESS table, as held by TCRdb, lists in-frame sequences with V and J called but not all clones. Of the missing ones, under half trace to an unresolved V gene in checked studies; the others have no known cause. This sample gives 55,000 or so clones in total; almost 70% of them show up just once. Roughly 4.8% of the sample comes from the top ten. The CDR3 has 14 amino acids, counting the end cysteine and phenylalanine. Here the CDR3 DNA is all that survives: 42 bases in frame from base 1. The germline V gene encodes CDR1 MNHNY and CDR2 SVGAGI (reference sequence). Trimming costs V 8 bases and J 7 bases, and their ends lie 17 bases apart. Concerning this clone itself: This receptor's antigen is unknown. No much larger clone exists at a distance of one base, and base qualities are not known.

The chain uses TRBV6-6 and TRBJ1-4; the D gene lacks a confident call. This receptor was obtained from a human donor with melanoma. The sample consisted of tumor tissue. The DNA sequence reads TGTGCCAGCTCCCAGACGGCGTTAAGTGAAAAACTGTTTTTT. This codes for CASSQTALSEKLFF.